This TCR beta chain was sequenced for a study of cytomegalovirus exposure and HLA in healthy donors. Both 60 Vbeta primers and 13 Jbeta primers went into the PCR. Profiling relied on immunoSEQ multiplex PCR, and the TCRdb table lists in-frame clones only, not all of them. The sample lists about 160,000 clones; around 88% were seen once. The CDR3 contains 14 residues. CDR1 is MDHEN, CDR2 SYDVKM, per germline. V lost 7 bases, J lost 2 bases, and 8 bases stayed unmatched. This sequence joins TRBV28 and TRBJ2-7; 7 bases align to TRBD1. Sample: PBMCs. The TCR originated in a woman under 30 in good health and CMV-seronegative. CDR3 in DNA: TGTGCCAGCACTAGACAGGGAAGGGCCTACGAGCAGTACTTC. It specifies CASTRQGRAYEQYF. Supplemented by reference TRBV28 and TRBJ2-7, the full variable domain reads DVKVTQSSRYLVKRTGEKVFLECVQDMDHENMFWYRQDPGLGLRLIYFSYDVKMKEKGDIPEGYSVSREKKERFSLILESASTNQTSMYLCASTRQGRAYEQYFGPGTRLTVT.